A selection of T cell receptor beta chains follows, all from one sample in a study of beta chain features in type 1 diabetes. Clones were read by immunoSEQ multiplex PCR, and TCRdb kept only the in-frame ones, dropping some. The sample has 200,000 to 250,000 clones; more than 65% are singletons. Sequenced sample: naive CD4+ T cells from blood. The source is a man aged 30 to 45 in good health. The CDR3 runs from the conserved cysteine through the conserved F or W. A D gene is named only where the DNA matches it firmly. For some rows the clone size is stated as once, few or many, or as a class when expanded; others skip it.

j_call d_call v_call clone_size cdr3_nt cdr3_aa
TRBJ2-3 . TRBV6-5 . TGTGCCAGCAGTTCGGGTCGCACAGATACGCAGTATTTT CASSSGRTDTQYF
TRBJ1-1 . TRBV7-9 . TGTGCCAGCAGCTCTGCGGGGACTGAAGCTTTCTTT CASSSAGTEAFF
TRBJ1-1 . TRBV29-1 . TGCAGCGGCCGGGACGGTACATTGAACACTGAAGCTTTCTTT CSGRDGTLNTEAFF
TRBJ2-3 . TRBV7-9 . TGTGCCAGCAGCTTATGGGACGGCACAGATACGCAGTATTTT CASSLWDGTDTQYF
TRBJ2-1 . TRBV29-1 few TGCAGCGTTGATTCGGGGTACAATGAGCAGTTCTTC CSVDSGYNEQFF
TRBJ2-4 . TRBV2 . TGTGCCAGCAGTGAAGCGTTGGGGTCCAAAAACATTCAGTACTTC CASSEALGSKNIQYF
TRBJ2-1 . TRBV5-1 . TGCGCCAGCAGCTTGTCGAATGAGCAGTTCTTC CASSLSNEQFF
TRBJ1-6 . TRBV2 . TGTGCCAGCAGTGAGATCCGGGACCCCGGTAATTCACCCCTCCACTTT CASSEIRDPGNSPLHF
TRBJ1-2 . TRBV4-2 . TGTGCCAGCAGCCAAGGTCCGGGGGCGCCGGCTGGCTACACCTTC CASSQGPGAPAGYTF
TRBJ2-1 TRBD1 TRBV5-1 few TGCGCCAGCAGTACCGGGACAGGCCGTGTAGCTGGCAATGAGCAGTTCTTC CASSTGTGRVAGNEQFF
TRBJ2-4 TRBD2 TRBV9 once TGTGCCAGCAGCGTGGCCGGACTAGCGGGCAAAAACATTCAGTACTTC CASSVAGLAGKNIQYF
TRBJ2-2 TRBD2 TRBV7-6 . TGTGCCAGCAGCTCACAGGGACTAGCTGCCGGGGAGCTGTTTTTT CASSSQGLAAGELFF
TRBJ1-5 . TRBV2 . TGTGCCAGCAGGGAGAGTCAGCCCCAGCATTTT CASRESQPQHF
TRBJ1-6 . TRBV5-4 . TGTGCCAGCAGCTTGGCAGGCGCTAATTCACCCCTCCACTTT CASSLAGANSPLHF
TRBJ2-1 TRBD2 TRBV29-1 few TGCAGCGTCGCAGGACTAGCCGTTTTGCAGTTCTTC CSVAGLAVLQFF
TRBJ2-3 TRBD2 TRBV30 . TGTGCCTGGAGCCAGGGACTAGCGGGAGTCGCAGATACGCAGTATTTT CAWSQGLAGVADTQYF
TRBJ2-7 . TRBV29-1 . TGCAGCGTTGCCCGGGCATCACGCCCCTACGAGCAGTACTTC CSVARASRPYEQYF
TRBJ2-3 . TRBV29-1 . TGCAGCGTTGAGAGCAGCACAGATACGCAGTATTTT CSVESSTDTQYF
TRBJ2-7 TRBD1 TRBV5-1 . TGCGCCAGCAGCCCGGACAGGGCAGGCGAGCAGTACTTC CASSPDRAGEQYF
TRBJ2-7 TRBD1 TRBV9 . TGTGCCAGCAGCGTGGGACAGGGGATCAACGAGCAGTACTTC CASSVGQGINEQYF
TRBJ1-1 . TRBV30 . TGTGCCTGGAGTCGCGGGGAAACTGAAGCTTTCTTT CAWSRGETEAFF
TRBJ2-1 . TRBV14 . TGTGCCAGCAGCCCTCTACAGGGAAATGAGCAGTTCTTC CASSPLQGNEQFF
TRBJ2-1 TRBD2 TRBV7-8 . TGTGCCAGCAGCTTACGGACTAGCGGGAGAAGTGGGAATGAGCAGTTCTTC CASSLRTSGRSGNEQFF
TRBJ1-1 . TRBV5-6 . TGTGCCAGCAGCTTGTTACCGGGAAAAGCTTTCTTT CASSLLPGKAFF
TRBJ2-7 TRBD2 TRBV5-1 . TGCGCCAGCAGCCAGCGGACTAGCGGGAGTTACGAGCAGTACTTC CASSQRTSGSYEQYF
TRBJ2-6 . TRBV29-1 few TGCAGCGTGCGGGGTGGGGCCAACGTCCTGACTTTC CSVRGGANVLTF
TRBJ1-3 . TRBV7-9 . TGTGCCAGCAGCTTAAGTGTCTCCGAGGAATATTTT CASSLSVSEEYF
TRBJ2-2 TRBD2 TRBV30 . TGTGTCAGCGGGGGCCTGAACACCGGGGAGCTGTTTTTT CVSGGLNTGELFF
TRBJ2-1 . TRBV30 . TGTGCCTGGAGTGGGGCTTCGACCGTTAGAGCCTACAATGAGCAGTTCTTC CAWSGASTVRAYNEQFF
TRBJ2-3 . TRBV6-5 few TGTGCCAGCACGCGCGGGAAAGCAGATACGCAGTATTTT CASTRGKADTQYF
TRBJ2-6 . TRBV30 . TGTGCCTGGAGTTTCTCTGGGGCCAACGTCCTGACTTTC CAWSFSGANVLTF
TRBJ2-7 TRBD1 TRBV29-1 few TGCAGCGTTGGGACAGGACCCTACGAGCAGTACTTC CSVGTGPYEQYF
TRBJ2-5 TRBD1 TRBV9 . TGTGCCAGCAGCGCTGGACAGGTCGGGGAGACCCAGTACTTC CASSAGQVGETQYF
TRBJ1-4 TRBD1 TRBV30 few TGTGCCTGGAGTGTAGGGGTCTCCGGGACAGGGGGCGAAAAACTGTTTTTT CAWSVGVSGTGGEKLFF
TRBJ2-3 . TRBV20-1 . TGCAATCCCCAGTCCGGAGATACGCAGTATTTT CNPQSGDTQYF
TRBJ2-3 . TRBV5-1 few TGCGCCAGCAGCATGGGCAGGGCCACGAATACGCAGTATTTT CASSMGRATNTQYF
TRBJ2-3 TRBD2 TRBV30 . TGTGCCTCTAGCGGTTCCACAGATACGCAGTATTTT CASSGSTDTQYF
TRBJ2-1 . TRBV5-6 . TGTGCCAGCAGCTTGTCCTCCGGCAATGAGCAGTTCTTC CASSLSSGNEQFF
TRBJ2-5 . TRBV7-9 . TGTGCCAGCAGCTCACCCCTCGGATTGTCTAGGTACCAAGAGACCCAGTACTTC CASSSPLGLSRYQETQYF
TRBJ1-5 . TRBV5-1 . TGCGCCAGCAGCTTGGCTGGGGATCAGCCCCAGCATTTT CASSLAGDQPQHF
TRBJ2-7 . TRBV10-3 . TGTGCCATCAGTGATACCTCCCACGAGCAGTACTTC CAISDTSHEQYF
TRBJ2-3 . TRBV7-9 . TGTGCCAGCAGCTACCCTAGCACGGGAGACCCAGATACGCAGTATTTT CASSYPSTGDPDTQYF
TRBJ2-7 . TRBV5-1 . TGCGCCAGCAGCTTGGGGACACGCTACGAGCAGTACTTC CASSLGTRYEQYF
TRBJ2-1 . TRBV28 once TGTGCCAGCAGTTTGGGACCCAAGAGTAATGAGCAGTTCTTC CASSLGPKSNEQFF
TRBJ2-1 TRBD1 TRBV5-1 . TGCGCCAGCAGCTTGGAACAGGGGGTCAATGAGCAGTTCTTC CASSLEQGVNEQFF
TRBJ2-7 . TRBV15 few TGTGCCACCAGTCGGGACATTTACTACGAGCAGTACTTC CATSRDIYYEQYF
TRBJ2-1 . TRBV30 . TGTGCCTGGAACCGCCTTGACCAGATCGAAAGCTCCTACAATGAGCAGTTCTTC CAWNRLDQIESSYNEQFF
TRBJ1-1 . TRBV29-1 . TGCAGCGTTAGACAGAACCTGAACACTGAAGCTTTCTTT CSVRQNLNTEAFF
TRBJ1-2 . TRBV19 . TGTGCCAGTAACCGGGACATCAGCTATGGCTACACCTTC CASNRDISYGYTF